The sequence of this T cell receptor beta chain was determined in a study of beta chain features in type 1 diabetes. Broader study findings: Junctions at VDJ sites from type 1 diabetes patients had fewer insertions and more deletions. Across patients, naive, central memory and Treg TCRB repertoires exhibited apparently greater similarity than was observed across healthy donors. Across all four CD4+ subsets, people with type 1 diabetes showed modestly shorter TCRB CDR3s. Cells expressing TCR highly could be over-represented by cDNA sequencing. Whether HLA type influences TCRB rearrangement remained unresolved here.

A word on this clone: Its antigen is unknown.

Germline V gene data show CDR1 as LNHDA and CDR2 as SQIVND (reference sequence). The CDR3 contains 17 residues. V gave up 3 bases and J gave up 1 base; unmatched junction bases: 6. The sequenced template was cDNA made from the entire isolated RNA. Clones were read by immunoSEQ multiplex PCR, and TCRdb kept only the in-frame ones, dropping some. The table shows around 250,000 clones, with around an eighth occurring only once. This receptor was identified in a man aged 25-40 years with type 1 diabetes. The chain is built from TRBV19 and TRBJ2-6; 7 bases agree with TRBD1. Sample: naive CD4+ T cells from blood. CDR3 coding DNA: TGTGCCAGTAGTATTCGGACAGGAGGATCTGGGGCCAACGTCCTGACTTTC. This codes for CASSIRTGGSGANVLTF.